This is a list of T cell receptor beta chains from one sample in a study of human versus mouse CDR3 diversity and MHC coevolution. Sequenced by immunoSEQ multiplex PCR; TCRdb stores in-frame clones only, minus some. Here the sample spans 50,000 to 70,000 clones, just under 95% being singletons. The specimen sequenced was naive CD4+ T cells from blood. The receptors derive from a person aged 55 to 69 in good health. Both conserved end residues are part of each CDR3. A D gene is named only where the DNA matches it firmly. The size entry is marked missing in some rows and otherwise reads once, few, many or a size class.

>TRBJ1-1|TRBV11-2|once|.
TGTGCCAGCAGCACCCGGACAGACACTGAAGCTTTCTTT
CASSTRTDTEAFF
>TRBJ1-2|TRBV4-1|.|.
TGCGCCAGCAGCCAGTCACCGTCTACGGACAGAGGGGTGGGTGGCTACACCTTC
CASSQSPSTDRGVGGYTF
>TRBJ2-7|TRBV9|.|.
TGTGCCAGCAGCGTAGACCCCTCATCGTACGAGCAGTACTTC
CASSVDPSSYEQYF
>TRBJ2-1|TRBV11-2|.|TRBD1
TGTGCCAGCAGCCCCCGCCGACAGGGGGCCTATGAGCAGTTCTTC
CASSPRRQGAYEQFF
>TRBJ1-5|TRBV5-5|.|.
TGTGCCAGCAGCTCGCAGGGTAGCAATCAGCCCCAGCATTTT
CASSSQGSNQPQHF
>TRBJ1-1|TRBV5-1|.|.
TGCGCCAGCAGCTTGACAGGGCGCGGTTCCAACACTGAAGCTTTCTTT
CASSLTGRGSNTEAFF
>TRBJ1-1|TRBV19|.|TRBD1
TGTGCCAGTAGTACCCACCAGGGGGACACTGAAGCTTTCTTT
CASSTHQGDTEAFF
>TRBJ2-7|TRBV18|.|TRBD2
TGTGCCAGCTCACCAACTCGACTAGCGGGAGGTGGATCCTACGAGCAGTACTTC
CASSPTRLAGGGSYEQYF
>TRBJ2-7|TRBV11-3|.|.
TGTGCCAGCAGCTTAGGGACGGGGTCCTACGAGCAGTACTTC
CASSLGTGSYEQYF
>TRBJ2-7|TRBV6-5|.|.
TGTGCCAGCAGTTACTCGGTACAGGGCGCCTACGAGCAGTACTTC
CASSYSVQGAYEQYF
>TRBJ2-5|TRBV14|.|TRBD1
TGTGCCAGCAGCCAAACCCGGACAGGGGGAATAGAGACCCAGTACTTC
CASSQTRTGGIETQYF
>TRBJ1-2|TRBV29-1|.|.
TGCAGCGTTGATGGCACAGGGACGGGTGGCTACACCTTC
CSVDGTGTGGYTF
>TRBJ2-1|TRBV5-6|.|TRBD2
TGTGCCAGCAGCCAAACGACTAGCGGGAGGGCCGGAATGAGCGTCTTC
CASSQTTSGRAGMSVF
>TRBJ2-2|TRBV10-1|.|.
TGCGCCAGCAGTGAGGGCAGGAACACCGGGGAGCTGTTTTTT
CASSEGRNTGELFF
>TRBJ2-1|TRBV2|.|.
TGTGCCAGCAGTGATAAGCGGACCTACAATGAGCAGTTCTTC
CASSDKRTYNEQFF
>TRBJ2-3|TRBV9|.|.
TGTGCCAGCAGCGTAGGGGTGGGGCCCACAGATACGCAGTATTTT
CASSVGVGPTDTQYF
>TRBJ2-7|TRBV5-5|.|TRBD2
TGTGCCAGCAGCTTGGTGGGGGGGAGCTCCTACGAGCAGTACTTC
CASSLVGGSSYEQYF
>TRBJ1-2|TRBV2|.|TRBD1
TGTGCCAGCAGTGACTTTCAGGGGGCGGCGGGCTACACCTTC
CASSDFQGAAGYTF
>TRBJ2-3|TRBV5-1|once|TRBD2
TGCGCCAGCAGCTTGGGTTCGGCGGGAGTCTCCGCGGGAGATACGCAGTATTTT
CASSLGSAGVSAGDTQYF
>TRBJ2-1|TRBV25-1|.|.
TGTGCCAGCAGTTTGTCAGGGGGGCCGCACAATGAGCAGTTCTTC
CASSLSGGPHNEQFF
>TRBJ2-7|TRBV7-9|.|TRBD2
TGTGCCAGCAGCCCAGCGGGAGGGCCCCGCGAGCAGTACTTC
CASSPAGGPREQYF
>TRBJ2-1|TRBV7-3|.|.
TGTGCCAGCAGCTTGGGGCCCCTTCGAGGGCAGTTCTTC
CASSLGPLRGQFF
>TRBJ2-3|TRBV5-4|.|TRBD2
TGTGCCAGCAGCTTGGGCCTAGCGGGAGTAGGGAACACAGATACGCAGTATTTT
CASSLGLAGVGNTDTQYF
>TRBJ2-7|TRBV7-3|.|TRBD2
TGTGCCAGCAGCCCCTTTAGCGGGAGATCTTACGAGCAGTACTTC
CASSPFSGRSYEQYF
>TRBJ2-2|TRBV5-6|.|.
TGTGCCAGCAGCTCGGGGAACACCGGGGAGCTGTTTTTT
CASSSGNTGELFF
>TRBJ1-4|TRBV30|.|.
TGTGCCGGGGCGGGAACTACACATGCAACTAATGAAAAACTGTTTTTT
CAGAGTTHATNEKLFF
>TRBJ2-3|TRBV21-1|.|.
TGTGCCAGCAGCAAAGTCGCGGGATGGGCAGATACGCAGTATTTT
CASSKVAGWADTQYF
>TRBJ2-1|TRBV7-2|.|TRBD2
TGTGCCAGCAGTCAATTAAGCGGGAGAATAAGCTCCTACAATGAGCAGTTCTTC
CASSQLSGRISSYNEQFF
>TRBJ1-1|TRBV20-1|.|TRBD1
TGCGGTGGACAGGTGAACACTGAAGCTTTCTTT
CGGQVNTEAFF
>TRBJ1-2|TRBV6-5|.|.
TGTGCCAGCAGTTTCTTGGACACGAACTATGGCTACACCTTC
CASSFLDTNYGYTF
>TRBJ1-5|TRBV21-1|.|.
TGTGCCAGCAGCAGGTTACCGGTCCGATTGTGGCCCCAGCATTTT
CASSRLPVRLWPQHF
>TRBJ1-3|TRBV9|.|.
TGTGCCAGCAGCGTAGACGAAGTAGCTGGAAACACCATATATTTT
CASSVDEVAGNTIYF
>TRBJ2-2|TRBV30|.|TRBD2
TGTGCCTGGAGGACCATTCGGACTAGCGGCGGGGAGCTGTTTTTT
CAWRTIRTSGGELFF
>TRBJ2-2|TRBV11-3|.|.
TGTGCCAGCAGCTTGGGGCAGAACACCGGGGAGCTGTTTTTT
CASSLGQNTGELFF
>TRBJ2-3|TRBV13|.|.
TGTGCCAGCAGCTATAGGCCGGCAGGAGGCGCAGATACGCAGTATTTT
CASSYRPAGGADTQYF
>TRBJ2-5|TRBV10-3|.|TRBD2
TGTGCCATCAGCGCCGGGACTAGCGGGAGGGTCGAGACCCAGTACTTC
CAISAGTSGRVETQYF
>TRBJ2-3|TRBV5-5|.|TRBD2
TGTGCCAGCAGCTTAAATGCAGCGGGACGACGGGAGACGCAGTATTTT
CASSLNAAGRRETQYF